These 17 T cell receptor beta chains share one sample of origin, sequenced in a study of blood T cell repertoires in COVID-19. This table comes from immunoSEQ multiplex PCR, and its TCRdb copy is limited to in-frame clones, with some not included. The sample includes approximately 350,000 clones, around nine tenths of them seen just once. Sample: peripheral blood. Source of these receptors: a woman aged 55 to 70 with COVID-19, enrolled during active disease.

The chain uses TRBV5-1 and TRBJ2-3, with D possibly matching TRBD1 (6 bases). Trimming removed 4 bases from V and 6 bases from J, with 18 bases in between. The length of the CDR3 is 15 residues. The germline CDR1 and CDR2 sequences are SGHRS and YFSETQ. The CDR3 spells CASSRSSGTSDTQYF. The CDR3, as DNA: TGCGCCAGCAGCCGGAGTAGTGGGACATCTGATACGCAGTATTTT.

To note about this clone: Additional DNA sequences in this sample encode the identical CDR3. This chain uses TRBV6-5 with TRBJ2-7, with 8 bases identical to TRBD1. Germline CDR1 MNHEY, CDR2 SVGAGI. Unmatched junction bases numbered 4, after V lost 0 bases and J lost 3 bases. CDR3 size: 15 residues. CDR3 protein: CASSYSSGQGYEQYF. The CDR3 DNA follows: TGTGCCAGCAGTTACTCGAGCGGACAGGGCTACGAGCAGTACTTC.

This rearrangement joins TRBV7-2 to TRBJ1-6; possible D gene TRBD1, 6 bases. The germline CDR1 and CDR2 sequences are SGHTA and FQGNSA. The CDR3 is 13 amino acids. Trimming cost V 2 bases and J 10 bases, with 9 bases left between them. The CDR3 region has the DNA TGTGCCAGCAGCTTAACAGGGAGCTCACCCCTCCACTTT. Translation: CASSLTGSSPLHF.

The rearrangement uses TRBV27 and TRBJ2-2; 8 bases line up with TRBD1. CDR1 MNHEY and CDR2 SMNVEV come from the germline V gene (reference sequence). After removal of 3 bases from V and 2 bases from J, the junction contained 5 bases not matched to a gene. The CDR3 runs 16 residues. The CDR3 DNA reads TGTGCCAGCAGTTTTATCCAGGGGGCAAACACCGGGGAGCTGTTTTTT. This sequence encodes CASSFIQGANTGELFF.

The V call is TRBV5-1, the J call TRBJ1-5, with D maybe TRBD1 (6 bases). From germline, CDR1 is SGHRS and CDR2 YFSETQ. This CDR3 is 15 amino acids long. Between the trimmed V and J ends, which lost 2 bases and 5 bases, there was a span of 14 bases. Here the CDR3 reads CASSFGGGHDQPQHF. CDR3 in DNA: TGCGCCAGCAGCTTTGGGGGGGGGCACGATCAGCCCCAGCATTTT.

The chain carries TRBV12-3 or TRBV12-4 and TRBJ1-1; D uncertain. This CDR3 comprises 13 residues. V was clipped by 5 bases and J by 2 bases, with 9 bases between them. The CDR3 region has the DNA TGTGCCAGCAGTCGGGGTGCTAACACTGAAGCTTTCTTT. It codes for CASSRGANTEAFF.

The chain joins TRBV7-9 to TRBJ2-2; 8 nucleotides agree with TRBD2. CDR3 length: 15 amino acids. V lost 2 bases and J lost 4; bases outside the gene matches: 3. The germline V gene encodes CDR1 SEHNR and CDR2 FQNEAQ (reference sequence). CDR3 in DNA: TGTGCCAGCAGCTTACGGCGGGGGGCCACCGGGGAGCTGTTTTTT. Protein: CASSLRRGATGELFF.

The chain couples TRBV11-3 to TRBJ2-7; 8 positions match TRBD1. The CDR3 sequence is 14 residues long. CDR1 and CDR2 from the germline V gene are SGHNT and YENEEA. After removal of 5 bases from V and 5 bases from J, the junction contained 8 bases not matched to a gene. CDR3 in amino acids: CASSPPGQGNEQYF. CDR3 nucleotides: TGTGCCAGCAGCCCACCAGGACAGGGTAACGAGCAGTACTTC.

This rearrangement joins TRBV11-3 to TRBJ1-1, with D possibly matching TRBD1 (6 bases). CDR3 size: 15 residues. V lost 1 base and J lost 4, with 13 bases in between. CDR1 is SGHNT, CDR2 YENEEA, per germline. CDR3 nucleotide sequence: TGTGCCAGCAGCTTAGTGGCAGGGGCTGCCACTGAAGCTTTCTTT. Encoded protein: CASSLVAGAATEAFF.

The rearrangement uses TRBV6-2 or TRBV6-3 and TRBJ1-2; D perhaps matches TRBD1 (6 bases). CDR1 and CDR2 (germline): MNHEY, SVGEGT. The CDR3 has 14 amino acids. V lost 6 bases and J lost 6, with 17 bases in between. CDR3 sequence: CASSLMTGLHGYTF. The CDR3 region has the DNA TGTGCCAGCAGCCTCATGACAGGACTGCATGGCTACACCTTC.

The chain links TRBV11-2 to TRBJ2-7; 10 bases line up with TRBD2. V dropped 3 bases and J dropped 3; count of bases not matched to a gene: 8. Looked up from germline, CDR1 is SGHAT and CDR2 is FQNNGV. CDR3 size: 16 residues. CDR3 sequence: CASSLGIAGGNYEQYF. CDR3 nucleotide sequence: TGTGCCAGCAGCTTGGGGATAGCGGGGGGTAACTACGAGCAGTACTTC.

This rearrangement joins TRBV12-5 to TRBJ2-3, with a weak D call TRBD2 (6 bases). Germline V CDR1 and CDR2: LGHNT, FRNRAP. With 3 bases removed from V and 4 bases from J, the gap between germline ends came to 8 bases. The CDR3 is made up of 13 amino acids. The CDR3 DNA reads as TGTGCTAGTGGTTTCTCGGGGGCAGATACGCAGTATTTT. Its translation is CASGFSGADTQYF.

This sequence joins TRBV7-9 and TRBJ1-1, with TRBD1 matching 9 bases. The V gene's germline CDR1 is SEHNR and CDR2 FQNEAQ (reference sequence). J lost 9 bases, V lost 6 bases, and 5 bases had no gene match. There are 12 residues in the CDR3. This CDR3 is CASRLDRGKAFF. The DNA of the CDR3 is TGTGCCAGCAGACTAGACAGGGGGAAAGCTTTCTTT.

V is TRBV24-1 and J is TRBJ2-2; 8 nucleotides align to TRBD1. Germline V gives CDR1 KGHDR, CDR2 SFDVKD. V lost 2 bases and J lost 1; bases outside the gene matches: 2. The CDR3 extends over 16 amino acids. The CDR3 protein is CATSDSRGLNTGELFF. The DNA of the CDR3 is TGTGCCACCAGTGATTCCAGGGGGCTGAACACCGGGGAGCTGTTTTTT.

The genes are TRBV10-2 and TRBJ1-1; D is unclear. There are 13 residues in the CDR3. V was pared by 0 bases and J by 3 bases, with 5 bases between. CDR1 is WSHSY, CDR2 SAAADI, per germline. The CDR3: CASSESTYTEAFF. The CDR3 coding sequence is TGCGCCAGCAGTGAGTCGACATACACTGAAGCTTTCTTT.

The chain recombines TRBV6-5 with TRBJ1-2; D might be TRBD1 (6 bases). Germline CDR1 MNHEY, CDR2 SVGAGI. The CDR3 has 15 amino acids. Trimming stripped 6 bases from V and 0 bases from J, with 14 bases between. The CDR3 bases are TGTGCCAGCAGGCCCGGACAGAGAGCTAACTATGGCTACACCTTC. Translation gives CASRPGQRANYGYTF.

CDR3 coding DNA: TGTGCCAGCAGCTATAGACTAGCGGGGGTCAATGAGCAGTTCTTC. Its protein product is CASSYRLAGVNEQFF. V gene TRBV5-4 combines with J gene TRBJ2-1; 12 positions match TRBD2. The J segment lost 6 bases and the V segment lost 3 bases, leaving 4 bases of the junction unmatched. Germline CDR1 and CDR2: SGHNT and YYREEE (reference sequence). The CDR3 sequence is 15 residues long.